What follows is one T cell receptor beta chain and its context. Germline-derived CDR1 and CDR2 are SEHNR and FQNEAQ (reference sequence). The CDR3 covers 14 residues. The J segment lost 4 bases and the V segment lost 5 bases, leaving 3 bases of the junction unmatched. These data come from a study of blood T cell repertoires in COVID-19. The wider study: Material from acute and convalescent COVID-19 was sourced from the United States, Italy and Spain.

Profiling relied on immunoSEQ multiplex PCR, and the TCRdb table lists in-frame clones only, not all of them. The data hold over 120,000 clones, with approximately 89% observed a single time. This chain uses TRBV7-9 with TRBJ1-5; 9 positions match TRBD1. The clonotype originates from a human donor in a cohort sampled during active COVID-19. Specimen: peripheral blood. The CDR3 region is CASSPGQGNQPQHF. DNA of the CDR3: TGTGCCAGCAGCCCGGGACAGGGAAATCAGCCCCAGCATTTT.